One and the same sample provided the 13 T cell receptor beta chains below, sequenced in a study of T-cell reconstitution after alpha-beta-depleted transplantation in children. The library targeted TCRbeta and was prepared with unique molecular identifiers. Using its own MiXCR run on the PCR reads, TCRdb lists one record per CDR3 protein. The table records 15,000 to 20,000 distinct CDR3 sequences, just over 5% of them present only once. The sequencing here drew on PBMCs, taken before TCRalphabeta/CD19-depleted stem cell transplant. The receptors were gathered from a boy aged 10-17 years with acute lymphoblastic leukemia, due to receive a stem cell transplant.

In this sample, this clonotype turned up once. This sequence may be a read error, since a much larger clone differs from it by one base. This sequence joins TRBV9 and TRBJ2-2; D not certain. The CDR3 covers 16 residues. Looked up from germline, CDR1 is SGDLS and CDR2 is YYNGEE. Trimming stripped 0 bases from V and 3 bases from J, with 12 bases between. The CDR3 DNA is TGTGCCAGCAGCGTAGTTGATGGGGAATACACCGGGGAGCTGTTTTTT. This gives the protein CASSVVDGEYTGELFF. Together with reference TRBV9 and TRBJ2-2, the CDR3 gives the full variable domain: DSGVTQTPKHLITATGQRVTLRCSPRSGDLSVYWYQQSLDQGLQFLIQYYNGEERAKGNILERFSAQQFPDLHSELNLSSLELGDSALYFCASSVVDGEYTGELFFGEGSRLTVL.

This clonotype has ten or more counts. The V and J genes are TRBV11-2 and TRBJ2-5; D may be TRBD2 (6 bases). CDR1 and CDR2 from the germline V gene are SGHAT and FQNNGV. Trimming stripped 0 bases from V and 5 bases from J, with 16 bases between. The CDR3 loop spans 16 amino acids. CDR3 coding DNA: TGTGCCAGCAGCTTAGAGGGGGATCTTCGGGGGGAGACCCAGTACTTC. This gives the protein CASSLEGDLRGETQYF.

Relative to its sample, this clonotype is medium-sized (0.01 to 0.1%). V gene TRBV28 combines with J gene TRBJ1-2; D possibly corresponds to TRBD1 (5 bases). CDR3 length equals 15 residues. With 5 bases removed from V and 1 base from J, the gap between germline ends came to 14 bases. In germline, CDR1 is MDHEN, CDR2 SYDVKM. The CDR3 DNA reads as TGTGCCAGCAGTCCGGGACGGATACTTAACTATGGCTACACCTTC. It encodes CASSPGRILNYGYTF.

V usage is TRBV20-1 and J usage is TRBJ2-7; the D gene is possibly TRBD1 (5 bases). Germline V gene data show CDR1 as DFQATT and CDR2 as SNEGSKA (reference sequence). CDR3 length: 20 residues. DNA for the CDR3: TGCAGCTTCTGGGGCCCTACGCCGGGCCAGCCAAGTATTAGCTCCTACGAGCAGTACTTC. It specifies CSFWGPTPGQPSISSYEQYF.

This clonotype was detected ten times or more. The rearrangement joins TRBV11-2 to TRBJ2-1, with a tentative D call TRBD2 (5 bases). Trimming took off 7 bases at V and 8 bases at J, with 33 bases between the two ends. Germline-derived CDR1 and CDR2 are SGHAT and FQNNGV. The CDR3 runs 19 residues. CDR3 in DNA: TGTGCCAGCAACTCCCGCAGCAACCTCAAAGGGCGTCTCGGGGATGAGCAGTTCTTC. It specifies CASNSRSNLKGRLGDEQFF.

This sequence joins TRBV19 and TRBJ2-2; D gene uncertain. The germline CDR1 and CDR2 sequences are LNHDA and SQIVND (reference sequence). The CDR3 contains 14 residues. The V end was cut by 11 bases, the J end by 3 bases, with 16 bases between. The CDR3 sequence is CAVGWGLHTGELFF. The CDR3 bases are TGTGCCGTGGGATGGGGTCTCCACACCGGGGAGCTGTTTTTT.

This clonotype was detected many times. CDR3 amino acids: CASSPLAGRYEQYF. In nucleotides, the CDR3 is TGTGCCAGCAGTCCACTAGCGGGGCGGTACGAGCAGTACTTC. The gene calls are TRBV6-2 or TRBV6-3 and TRBJ2-7, with 10 positions matching TRBD2. The CDR3 sequence is 14 residues long. Germline V gives CDR1 MNHEY, CDR2 SVGEGT. The junction had 5 bases not matched to a gene; V was cut back by 5 bases and J by 4 bases.

This clonotype was counted at least ten times. The chain joins TRBV6-2 or TRBV6-3 to TRBJ2-7; TRBD1 matches at 9 bases. After removal of 5 bases from V and 5 bases from J, the junction contained 10 bases not matched to a gene. Germline V gene data show CDR1 as MNHEY and CDR2 as SVGEGT. This CDR3 has 15 amino acids. The CDR3 DNA is TGTGCCAGCAGTCCGGGGGACAGGGCGATCAACGAGCAGTACTTC. Its protein product is CASSPGDRAINEQYF.

This clonotype has ten or more counts. The J gene is TRBJ2-5, the V gene TRBV11-2, with D possibly matching TRBD2 (6 bases). This CDR3 is 13 amino acids long. CDR1 is SGHAT and CDR2 is FQNNGV in the germline V gene. The V end lost 0 bases, the J end lost 5 bases, and 7 bases lay between the germline ends. DNA for the CDR3: TGTGCCAGCAGCTTAGATCTAGCGGAGACCCAGTACTTC. Its translation: CASSLDLAETQYF.

This clonotype showed up many times. This chain uses TRBV27 with TRBJ2-7, with 7 positions matching TRBD2. Germline CDR1 and CDR2: MNHEY and SMNVEV (reference sequence). J lost 2 bases, V lost 6 bases, and 4 bases had no gene match. This CDR3 has 13 amino acids. The CDR3, as DNA: TGTGCCAGCAGCCCCGGACTAGCCTACGAGCAGTACTTC. Its protein is CASSPGLAYEQYF.

This clonotype was found a few times. The chain uses TRBV2 and TRBJ2-3, with D hard to call. CDR1 and CDR2 (germline): SNHLY, FYNNEI. Deletions cut 5 bases from V and 8 bases from J, with 8 bases between. CDR3 length equals 11 residues. CDR3 coding DNA: TGTGCCAGCAGTACTATCGGTACGCAGTATTTT. It yields the protein CASSTIGTQYF. The whole variable domain, filled in from reference TRBV2 and TRBJ2-3, reads EPEVTQTPSHQVTQMGQEVILRCVPISNHLYFYWYRQILGQKVEFLVSFYNNEISEKSEIFDDQFSVERPDGSNFTLKIRSTKLEDSAMYFCASSTIGTQYFGPGTRLTVL.

In its sample, this clonotype is medium-sized. The gene calls are TRBV12-3 or TRBV12-4 and TRBJ1-5; D possibly corresponds to TRBD1 (5 bases). The CDR3 is 15 amino acids. V lost 6 bases and J 1 base, leaving 13 bases between the germline ends. The CDR3 sequence: CASRDPGPSNQPQHF. The CDR3 DNA is TGTGCCAGCAGGGATCCGGGACCGAGCAATCAGCCCCAGCATTTT.

This chain connects TRBV5-1 to TRBJ2-3; 9 bases map to TRBD2. The ends lost 6 bases at V and 9 bases at J; junction bases unmatched: 8. Germline V CDR1 and CDR2: SGHRS, YFSETQ. This CDR3 is 13 amino acids long. CDR3 loop: CASIETSGATQYF. CDR3 nucleotide sequence: TGCGCCAGCATCGAGACTAGCGGTGCCACGCAGTATTTT.